The rows below give T cell receptor beta chains drawn from one sample of a study of cytomegalovirus exposure and HLA in healthy donors. Repertoires were generated with immunoSEQ multiplex PCR, while TCRdb's copy carries only in-frame clones and drops some. The top ten clones hold over 12% of a sample with 200,000 to 250,000 clones, over 70% of them seen once. The sequenced material came from PBMCs. These receptors all come from a woman aged 25 to 45 in good health and CMV-seropositive. Both conserved end residues are part of each CDR3. A D gene is named only where the DNA matches it firmly. Size is stated for part of the rows, as once, few or many counts, or as a class when the clone is expanded.

NA	NA	TRBV6-1	TRBJ1-5	TGTGCCAGCAGTGATCTCGGACTGGGCAATCAGCCCCAGCATTTT	CASSDLGLGNQPQHF
NA	NA	TRBV6-5	TRBJ2-3	TGTGCCAGCGCCCCCGACTCCGATATCACAGATACGCAGTATTTT	CASAPDSDITDTQYF
NA	NA	TRBV6-6	TRBJ1-4	TGTGCCAGCAGGGCCCGTAATGAAAAACTGTTTTTT	CASRARNEKLFF
NA	NA	TRBV2	TRBJ2-3	TGTGCCAGCAGTGAGCTTCCAAGGACAGATACGCAGTATTTT	CASSELPRTDTQYF
NA	TRBD1	TRBV28	TRBJ2-7	TGTGCCAGCAGTCCGGTTTCAGGGGGAACTTACGAGCAGTACTTC	CASSPVSGGTYEQYF
NA	NA	TRBV9	TRBJ2-2	TGTGCCAGCAGCAGATCCACCGGGGAGCTGTTTTTT	CASSRSTGELFF
once	NA	TRBV5-1	TRBJ2-3	TGCGCCAGCAGCTATACAGATACGCAGTATTTT	CASSYTDTQYF
NA	NA	TRBV6-6	TRBJ2-1	TGTGCCAGCAGAACCGTAGCAGTTGAAGCTAATGAGCAGTTCTTC	CASRTVAVEANEQFF
NA	NA	TRBV27	TRBJ1-2	TGTGCCAGCAGTTTATCACCAGGGCCCCTCTATGGCTACACCTTC	CASSLSPGPLYGYTF
NA	TRBD2	TRBV10-1	TRBJ2-1	TGCGCCAGCAGGGGGGACTACGTGAACAATGAGCAGTTCTTC	CASRGDYVNNEQFF
few	NA	TRBV12-5	TRBJ1-4	TGTGCTAGTGGTTTGTGGCCGGCGGAAAAACTGTTTTTT	CASGLWPAEKLFF
NA	NA	TRBV28	TRBJ2-6	TGTGCCAGCAGTTACTTCCTTGGGGCCAACGTCCTGACTTTC	CASSYFLGANVLTF
NA	NA	TRBV30	TRBJ2-3	TGTGCCTGGAGGCACGGGGGTAACACAGATACGCAGTATTTT	CAWRHGGNTDTQYF
NA	TRBD2	TRBV7-9	TRBJ2-2	TGTGCCAGCAGCTGGGCCGGGAGGGCCCACGGGGAGCTGTTTTTT	CASSWAGRAHGELFF
NA	NA	TRBV27	TRBJ2-7	TGTGCCAGCAGTATCCACCGGGACGGATACGAGCAGTACTTC	CASSIHRDGYEQYF
once	TRBD2	TRBV6-6	TRBJ2-3	TGTGCCAGCAGTTACTCCGGGACTAGCGGCACAGATACGCAGTATTTT	CASSYSGTSGTDTQYF
NA	TRBD2	TRBV27	TRBJ2-3	TGTGCCAGCAGCTGGATAGCGGGAGTGGCAGATACGCAGTATTTT	CASSWIAGVADTQYF
NA	NA	TRBV14	TRBJ1-4	TGTGCCAGCAGCCGGCTCCGTGAAAAACTGTTTTTT	CASSRLREKLFF
once	NA	TRBV2	TRBJ1-1	TGTGCCAGCAGACAAAACACTGAAGCTTTCTTT	CASRQNTEAFF
NA	NA	TRBV10-3	TRBJ2-7	TGTGCCATCAGTGAGAAATTGGAGTACGTCGAGCAGTACTTC	CAISEKLEYVEQYF
NA	NA	TRBV7-3	TRBJ2-2	TGTGCCAGCAGCTTAACGTGGGACACCGGGGAGCTGTTTTTT	CASSLTWDTGELFF
NA	TRBD1	TRBV5-6	TRBJ2-1	TGTGCCAGCAGCTTGGGACAGGGATTTTGGAATGAGCAGTTCTTC	CASSLGQGFWNEQFF
NA	TRBD2	TRBV27	TRBJ2-7	TGTGCCAGCAGTCTAAACAGAGCGGGAGGTGGTTCCTACGAGCAGTACTTC	CASSLNRAGGGSYEQYF
NA	NA	TRBV11-3	TRBJ2-2	TGTGCCAGCAGCCCCCAGGGTTTAAGCACCGGGGAGCTGTTTTTT	CASSPQGLSTGELFF
many	NA	TRBV30	TRBJ1-2	TGTGCCTGGAGTGCCGGGATTTCCCCAAACTATGGCTACACCTTC	CAWSAGISPNYGYTF
NA	TRBD1	TRBV18	TRBJ2-5	TGTGCCAGCTCACTGACAGGGGACGGGGAGACCCAGTACTTC	CASSLTGDGETQYF
NA	NA	TRBV11-2	TRBJ2-1	TGTGCCAGCAGCTTAGTGTCCCCCAGCTCCTACAATGAGCAGTTCTTC	CASSLVSPSSYNEQFF
NA	TRBD2	TRBV5-1	TRBJ2-7	TGCGCCAGCAGCTTGGCGGAGAGCGGGGGCTCCTACGAGCAGTACTTC	CASSLAESGGSYEQYF
NA	TRBD1	TRBV19	TRBJ2-3	TGTGCCAGTACCATGGGTCCCTTGGGCAGGGGGCCTGATACGCAGTATTTT	CASTMGPLGRGPDTQYF
NA	TRBD1	TRBV28	TRBJ1-2	TGTGCCAGCATCAAAGACAGGGCGTACTATGGCTACACCTTC	CASIKDRAYYGYTF
NA	NA	TRBV9	TRBJ2-3	TGTGCCAGCAGCGGACGGACAACCCTATCCACAGATACGCAGTATTTT	CASSGRTTLSTDTQYF
NA	TRBD1	TRBV30	TRBJ2-4	TGTGCCTGGAATTCTGGACAGGAGGTTTTCATTCAGTACTTC	CAWNSGQEVFIQYF
NA	TRBD2	TRBV4-1	TRBJ2-5	TGCGCCAGCAGCTCTTACGGACTAGCGGGAGGGAGGGGAGAGACCCAGTACTTC	CASSSYGLAGGRGETQYF
NA	NA	TRBV27	TRBJ2-5	TGTGCCAGCAGTTTATCTCTAGAATTCCCCCCCCAGTACTTC	CASSLSLEFPPQYF
NA	TRBD1	TRBV6-5	TRBJ1-4	TGTGCCAGCAGTTCCGGACAGGGGGCCACTAATGAAAAACTGTTTTTT	CASSSGQGATNEKLFF
NA	NA	TRBV6-6	TRBJ1-1	TGTGCCAGCAGAGTGGGCCTAGCTGAAGCTTTCTTT	CASRVGLAEAFF
NA	TRBD1	TRBV25-1	TRBJ2-1	TGTGCCAGCAGTGAATGGCGGGGGACAGGGACGGAGCAGTTCTTC	CASSEWRGTGTEQFF
NA	TRBD1	TRBV19	TRBJ2-1	TGTGCCAGTAGTATTACGGGACAGGGTAGCAATGAGCAGTTCTTC	CASSITGQGSNEQFF